This TCR beta chain was sequenced during a study of breast tumors, draining lymph nodes, adjacent tissues. Study-wide results and limits: Most tumor T cells seemingly derive from lymph node, then expand in tumor. Tumor repertoires ranked between lymph nodes and nontumor tissue in diversity, with V and J gene preferences. Tumor T cell lymph node origin was a supported hypothesis, not proven.

The CDR3 loop spans 17 amino acids. Per germline, CDR1 SGHAT and CDR2 FQNNGV. V lost 2 bases, J lost 6 bases, and 12 bases stayed unmatched. Samples came from axillary lymph nodes draining the breast cancer. This clonotype has a count of ten or more. What it binds is not known. TCRdb re-called the multiplex PCR reads through MiXCR, storing one row per CDR3 protein. The sample includes 84,000 or so distinct CDR3 sequences, approximately 29% of them seen just once. Sequenced material: axillary lymph node tissue. The sequence came from a female donor with breast cancer. Some clones in this sample may be carry-over from other donors' samples. V and J are TRBV11-2 and TRBJ2-1, with 8 bases lining up with TRBD2. The CDR3 bases are TGTGCCAGCAGCTTAACTAGCGGATACCTGTTCGTCAATGAGCAGTTCTTC. Translated: CASSLTSGYLFVNEQFF.